The 11 T cell receptor beta chains given below trace back to one sample, sequenced in a study of blood T cell repertoires in COVID-19. Produced via immunoSEQ multiplex PCR; TCRdb's table is partial and in-frame only. This sample has about 170,000 clones, with roughly 86% found just once. What was sequenced was peripheral blood. The receptors were gathered from a woman of 80 years or more with COVID-19, enrolled during active disease.

The V call is TRBV11-2, the J call TRBJ2-1, with TRBD2 matching 8 bases. There are 17 residues in the CDR3. Unmatched junction bases numbered 13, after V lost 5 bases and J lost 4 bases. The V gene's germline CDR1 is SGHAT and CDR2 FQNNGV. The CDR3 coding sequence is TGTGCCAGCAGCAGAACCCCGGGGGGGCGGGGTTACAATGAGCAGTTCTTC. It is translated as CASSRTPGGRGYNEQFF.

This clone has just one count. V usage is TRBV11-2 and J usage is TRBJ1-5; 10 bases line up with TRBD1. There are 13 residues in the CDR3. Germline CDR1 and CDR2: SGHAT and FQNNGV. The ends lost 8 bases at V and 2 bases at J; junction bases unmatched: 0. The CDR3 coding sequence is TGTGCCAGCGGACAGGGGGGCAATCAGCCCCAGCATTTT. Translation gives CASGQGGNQPQHF.

DNA for the CDR3: TGTGCCAGCAGCTCGCCTAGCGCCTCCTACAATGAGCAGTTCTTC. The encoded protein is CASSSPSASYNEQFF. This rearrangement joins TRBV11-1 to TRBJ2-1; possibly TRBD2 for D (6 bases). Between the trimmed V and J ends, which lost 4 bases and 0 bases, there was a span of 10 bases. The CDR3 loop spans 15 amino acids. Germline CDR1 is SGHAT and CDR2 is FQDESV (reference sequence).

This chain links TRBV5-4 with TRBJ2-3; D may be TRBD2 (7 bases). The germline gives CDR1 SGHNT, CDR2 YYREEE (reference sequence). CDR3 length equals 14 residues. Trimming removed 5 bases at V and 4 bases at J, with 14 bases between. The CDR3 sequence is CASSQTGRADTQYF. The CDR3 region has the DNA TGTGCCAGCAGTCAAACAGGGAGGGCAGATACGCAGTATTTT. Complete variable domain (other parts from reference TRBV5-4 and TRBJ2-3): ETGVTQSPTHLIKTRGQQVTLRCSSQSGHNTVSWYQQALGQGPQFIFQYYREEENGRGNFPPRFSGLQFPNYSSELNVNALELDDSALYLCASSQTGRADTQYFGPGTRLTVL.

This chain joins TRBV6-6 and TRBJ2-6; perhaps TRBD2 as D (6 bases). CDR1 MNHNY and CDR2 SVGAGI come from the germline V gene (reference sequence). The V end was cut by 5 bases, the J end by 0 bases, with 14 bases between. This CDR3 spans 17 amino acids. DNA of the CDR3: TGTGCCAGCAGTCGGCGGGACGGTAGCTCTGGGGCCAACGTCCTGACTTTC. Amino acids: CASSRRDGSSGANVLTF.

The chain combines TRBV7-9 with TRBJ2-3; the D gene is possibly TRBD1 (5 bases). The CDR3 length is 17 residues. CDR1 and CDR2 (germline): SEHNR, FQNEAQ (reference sequence). Trimming cost V 4 bases and J 4 bases, with 21 bases left between them. The CDR3: CASSSRFRQGGSDTQYF. CDR3 coding DNA: TGTGCCAGCAGCTCCCGTTTTCGGCAGGGTGGATCAGATACGCAGTATTTT.

A remark on this clone: Germline and junction disagree at one end, which may indicate a read error. The chain has TRBV7-2 and TRBJ2-7, with TRBD2 identical over 14 bases. CDR3 length equals 14 residues. CDR1 and CDR2 from the germline V gene are SGHTA and FQGNSA. The CDR3 reads CASSLAGTSGSQYF. The CDR3 DNA sequence: TGTGCCAGCAGCCTAGCTGGGACTAGCGGGAGTCAGTACTTC.

This rearrangement joins TRBV4-3 to TRBJ1-5, with D perhaps matching TRBD1 (5 bases). The germline V and J ends were trimmed by 0 bases and 2 bases, with 20 bases remaining between them. This CDR3 is built from 19 residues. CDR1 is LGHNA, CDR2 YSLEER, per germline. This CDR3 is CASSQDPAGPRFRNQPQHF. The CDR3 DNA follows: TGCGCCAGCAGCCAAGATCCGGCAGGGCCCCGATTTCGCAATCAGCCCCAGCATTTT.

Here the CDR3 reads CASSYRGRNEKLFF. The CDR3 DNA reads TGTGCCAGCAGTTACAGGGGGCGCAATGAAAAACTGTTTTTT. This chain connects TRBV6-5 to TRBJ1-4; 7 nucleotides match TRBD1. Losses at the gene ends were 2 bases for V and 5 bases for J; bases not matched to a gene: 2. The CDR3 loop spans 14 amino acids. Germline assignment: CDR1 MNHEY and CDR2 SVGAGI.

The genes are TRBV2 and TRBJ1-1, with D maybe TRBD1 (6 bases). CDR3 length: 15 residues. Trimming left V 6 bases short and J 4 bases short, with 18 bases between. Germline lookup yields CDR1 SNHLY and CDR2 FYNNEI. The CDR3 protein is CASRDPNRVGTEAFF. DNA of the CDR3: TGTGCCAGCAGGGATCCTAACAGGGTTGGCACTGAAGCTTTCTTT. Looking up the rest from reference TRBV2 and TRBJ1-1 gives the full variable domain: EPEVTQTPSHQVTQMGQEVILRCVPISNHLYFYWYRQILGQKVEFLVSFYNNEISEKSEIFDDQFSVERPDGSNFTLKIRSTKLEDSAMYFCASRDPNRVGTEAFFGQGTRLTVV.

The chain links TRBV28 to TRBJ2-1, with 7 bases that match TRBD2. The J segment lost 0 bases and the V segment lost 10 bases, leaving 6 bases of the junction unmatched. Germline assignment: CDR1 MDHEN and CDR2 SYDVKM. This CDR3 region has 14 residues. The CDR3 loop is CAIVASGSYNEQFF. The CDR3 bases are TGTGCCATCGTCGCTAGCGGCTCCTACAATGAGCAGTTCTTC.